This T cell receptor (beta chain) was sequenced in a study of beta chain features in type 1 diabetes. CDR1 KGHSH and CDR2 LQKENI come from the germline V gene. V lost 1 base, J lost 4 bases, and 4 bases lay in between. CDR3 length equals 12 residues. The whole isolated RNA underwent reverse transcription, so sequencing captured expressed TCRB transcripts. Measured with immunoSEQ multiplex PCR; TCRdb has only the in-frame clones, and not every one. The table includes 240,000 or so clones, roughly 30% detected once. Stem cell-like memory, regulatory, central memory and naive CD4+ cells were sorted via CD45RO/CCR7/CD25/CD127/CD95/CD27. This clone was seen a few times.

The receptor's source is a man under 40 in good health. The V gene is TRBV18, the J gene TRBJ2-5; D unresolved. The sample taken for sequencing was central memory CD4+ T cells from blood. CDR3: CASSPQRETQYF. The CDR3 DNA follows: TGTGCCAGCTCACCACAGCGAGAGACCCAGTACTTC.